The present T cell receptor beta chain was sequenced within a study of shared clonotypes between healthy human individuals (dated by TCRdb to 2018 to 2021). Study-level background: The cohort included a few men and a couple of women between 18 and 49 years of age. Between about 0.8 and 9 billion PBMCs per donor were obtained by leukapheresis. To estimate repertoire size and how much clonotypes are shared between individuals, the study performed deep sequencing of blood TCR repertoires from roughly five healthy adults. Per donor, three plates each were used for CD4 naive and CD4 memory, two for CD8 naive, and one for CD8 memory. To increase sequencing depth and limit assay-specific biases, different laboratories used diverse techniques to prepare libraries and sequence TCR repertoires.

Overall study results and their limits: Based on pairwise subsampling, the degree of clonotype sharing among donors was expected to be affected by sequencing depth. Sharing across a few donors was observed for approximately 5% of naive CD4, over 3% of naive CD8, over 2% of memory CD4, and approximately 0.41% of memory CD8 clonotypes. Even with the large sequencing depth, rarefaction of the sorted-subset datasets indicated that sequencing was incomplete. Only blood was sampled, and tissue TCR repertoires likely differ from those in blood. Clonotypes shared by all four sorted-subset donors showed higher generation probabilities than non-shared clonotypes. Naive subsets generally had larger estimated clonotype richness than memory subsets did. The genetic and exposure-history diversity represented was limited by the small number of donors.

The donors were healthy, HIV-negative adults who had no recently reported acute infections or vaccinations. Every donor was a Caucasian adult residing in Nashville, Tennessee, USA. Magnetic negative selection was used to enrich CD4+ T cells, after which naive cells were positively selected on CD45RA and the negative fraction became the memory subset. Blood was obtained by leukapheresis, after which PBMCs were separated by Ficoll-Histopaque density gradient centrifugation and cryopreserved in liquid nitrogen vapor phase. Purity and quantity of every magnetically sorted T cell population were checked by analytical flow cytometry. From each sorted fraction, genomic DNA was isolated and quantified by UV absorbance on a Nanodrop 2000c. With respect to this clone: Which antigen it targets is not known. The record has no base qualities; no much larger clone is one base away.

Using the deep immunoSEQ assay, multiplex PCR amplified TCR CDR3 regions from genomic DNA. Extracted genomic DNA from each cell subset was distributed evenly across all wells of several immunoSEQ 96-well plates, and each plate was treated as a replicate. For sorted subsets, 200 to 250 ng of genomic DNA, equivalent to around 30,000 T cell genomes, went into each replicate PCR. The purified libraries were quantified using a Qubit 3.0 fluorometer, sized with a Bioanalyzer 2100, and then quantified again using the KAPA Library Quantification kit. Every immunoSEQ 96-well plate was sequenced on a dedicated single-read 150-cycle Illumina NextSeq 550 flow cell. Per the original workflow: Because only junctional sequences without quality scores were contained in the immunoSEQ output, filtering matching that applied to full-length reads could not be performed. Sequences were annotated with PyIR, a Python wrapper for IgBLAST v1.9, and V/J genes and CDR3 were assigned using IMGT germline references. Reads with weak V/J assignments (E-value above 1e-6), missing CDR3, stop codons, out-of-frame junctions, or ambiguous translated residues were removed. V3J clonotypes were defined as sequences sharing the same inferred V gene, J gene, and CDR3 amino acid sequence. To compute the percentage overlap between repertoires, the number of shared unique clonotypes was divided by the size of the smaller repertoire. Repertoire richness was assessed with RTK rarefaction, the Chao1 estimator, and Recon v2.1 estimates of unobserved clonotypes. OLGA was used to compute generation probabilities for all TCRbeta clonotypes that the gDNA method yielded from a few donors. In its TCRdb copy, this immuneACCESS table keeps in-frame sequences only and misses some clones. Where compared with another copy, unresolved V genes explain less than half of these, and the others have no known cause. That table gives V, J and clone size, and the DNA gave D and trimming. Recorded for this sample are approximately 1,500,000 clones; roughly 96% of them occurred a single time. The ten largest clones capture roughly 1.2% of the sample.

Trimming takes 3 bases off V and 4 bases off J; junction bases not matched to a gene: 9. There are 16 amino acids in the CDR3, from cysteine to phenylalanine inclusive. The kept DNA is CDR3 alone, 48 bases in frame from the first base. CDR1 and CDR2 were assigned from the germline V gene as ENHRY and SYGVKD. Material: naive CD4+ T cells sorted from blood. Read against the paper, the sample's cell subset or site label means: CD45RA+ positively selected. Recombination joined TRBV10-3 with TRBJ1-5; 7 junctional bases match TRBD1. This clonotype was obtained from a man aged 25-45 years in good health. The sequenced DNA is TGTGCCATCAGTGACCATTGGGGGGACAGTAATCAGCCCCAGCATTTT. This codes for CAISDHWGDSNQPQHF.